The 14 T cell receptor beta chains below all came from one sample that was sequenced in a study of OX40 agonist ivuxolimab in advanced cancers. Generated by immunoSEQ multiplex PCR, the TCRdb table keeps only in-frame clones and is missing some. The table lists 55,000 to 80,000 clones, around 86% of them singletons, with 2% to 2.5% in the top ten. Source: CD4+ or CD8+ T cells sorted from blood, taken in a trial of the OX40 agonist ivuxolimab. The receptors were sampled from an adult with an advanced solid tumor such as melanoma, head and neck, liver or kidney cancer.

The V call is TRBV30, the J call TRBJ2-7, with 11 nucleotides matching TRBD2. Trimming at V came to 0 bases and at J to 6 bases, leaving 10 bases not matched to a gene. The CDR3 totals 16 residues. Germline V lookup: CDR1 GTSNPN, CDR2 SVGIG (reference sequence). In nucleotides, the CDR3 is TGTGCCTGGAGTGTACAGCCTCGGACTAGCGGGCGCGAGCAGTACTTC. This codes for CAWSVQPRTSGREQYF.

The chain carries TRBV29-1 and TRBJ2-1; a possible D gene is TRBD2 (7 bases). Per the germline V gene, CDR1 is SQVTM and CDR2 is ANQGSEA. The CDR3 contains 15 residues. V was pared by 5 bases and J by 5 bases, with 19 bases between. The chain's CDR3 is CSVKAHAGANNEQFF. CDR3 coding DNA: TGCAGCGTTAAGGCCCATGCGGGGGCCAACAATGAGCAGTTCTTC.

CDR3 residues: CASSLAHRSSGNTIYF. The CDR3 DNA reads as TGTGCCAGCAGCTTGGCGCACAGGAGCTCTGGAAACACCATATATTTT. V and J are TRBV5-6 and TRBJ1-3, with TRBD1 as a possible D gene (5 bases). Germline CDR1 and CDR2: SGHDT and YYEEEE. Between the trimmed V and J ends, which lost 0 bases and 0 bases, there was a span of 10 bases. This CDR3 is 16 amino acids long.

J is TRBJ2-2 and V is TRBV7-3; 8 nucleotides agree with TRBD1. J was trimmed by 6 bases and V by 6 bases; bases with no gene match: 6. CDR1 is SGHTA, CDR2 FQGTGA, per germline. The CDR3 loop spans 14 amino acids. This CDR3 reads CASSQGARAGELFF. The CDR3 DNA reads TGTGCCAGCAGTCAGGGGGCGAGGGCCGGGGAGCTGTTTTTT.

The J gene is TRBJ2-1, the V gene TRBV7-9; D unclear. The CDR3 has 16 residues. Germline V gene data show CDR1 as SEHNR and CDR2 as FQNEAQ (reference sequence). Trimming took off 0 bases at V and 10 bases at J, with 19 bases between the two ends. The CDR3 nucleotides read TGTGCCAGCAGCTTAGCGTATGGGTCCCTGTTTGCGGAGCAGTTCTTC. It specifies CASSLAYGSLFAEQFF.

The chain employs TRBV6-5 and TRBJ2-3; D not resolved. Trimming pared 0 bases from V and 2 bases from J, leaving 9 bases between. Germline lookup yields CDR1 MNHEY and CDR2 SVGAGI. This CDR3 is 15 amino acids long. CDR3 sequence: CASSYSFQVTDTQYF. The DNA of the CDR3 is TGTGCCAGCAGTTACTCTTTTCAGGTCACAGATACGCAGTATTTT.

Regarding this clone: The junction and the germline gene differ at one end; a read error may be behind it. Other nucleotide sequences in the sample specify the same CDR3. This chain joins TRBV6-1 and TRBJ2-1; D is unresolved. Germline V gene lookup returns CDR1 MNHNS and CDR2 SASEGT. The CDR3 contains 12 residues. CDR3 nucleotides: TGTGCCAGTAGTGCCCAGTGGGGTGAGCAGTTCTTC. Translated: CASSAQWGEQFF.

V is TRBV6-1 and J is TRBJ2-7; TRBD2 aligns across 7 bases. Germline CDR1 is MNHNS and CDR2 is SASEGT. The CDR3 totals 13 residues. Trimming cost V 4 bases and J 6 bases; bases outside gene matches: 6. In DNA, the CDR3 is TGTGCCAGCAGTGCCAGCGGGATTGGCGAGCAGTACTTC. This sequence encodes CASSASGIGEQYF.

V is TRBV29-1 and J is TRBJ2-3, with D perhaps matching TRBD1 (5 bases). The V gene lost 6 bases and the J gene lost 5 bases, with 12 bases spanning the gap. CDR3 size: 12 residues. Per germline, CDR1 SQVTM and CDR2 ANQGSEA. CDR3 bases: TGCAGCGTCCGGCAAGGGGTAGATACGCAGTATTTT. Its protein is CSVRQGVDTQYF.

The gene calls are TRBV5-1 and TRBJ2-5; D is undetermined. This CDR3 comprises 15 residues. Trimming cost V 0 bases and J 5 bases, with 14 bases left between them. Germline V gene lookup returns CDR1 SGHRS and CDR2 YFSETQ. This chain's CDR3 is CASSLAGQVGETQYF. CDR3 sequence (DNA): TGCGCCAGCAGCTTGGCCGGTCAGGTCGGCGAGACCCAGTACTTC.

CDR3 sequence (DNA): TGTGCCAGTAGCCTAAATTTACCTCCCAATTCACCCCTCCACTTT. Residues: CASSLNLPPNSPLHF. J is TRBJ1-6 and V is TRBV19; D call uncertain. Trimming took 6 bases from V and 7 from J, leaving 16 bases between them. CDR1 is LNHDA and CDR2 is SQIVND in the germline V gene (reference sequence). This CDR3 region has 15 residues.

Only a few counts were recorded for this clone. Other nucleotide sequences from this sample produce the same CDR3. The CDR3 here is CAWSVQNNQPQHF. For the CDR3, the DNA is TGTGCCTGGAGTGTACAGAATAATCAGCCCCAGCATTTT. The rearrangement joins TRBV30 to TRBJ1-5; no firm D call. The V gene's germline CDR1 is GTSNPN and CDR2 SVGIG (reference sequence). The CDR3 has 13 amino acids. Trimming removed 0 bases at V and 4 bases at J, with 7 bases between.

In this sample, this clone turned up once. This chain connects TRBV19 to TRBJ2-3; 14 bases line up with TRBD2. V was clipped by 5 bases and J by 5 bases; unmatched bases: 9. Per germline, CDR1 LNHDA and CDR2 SQIVND (reference sequence). This CDR3 region has 17 residues. The CDR3 sequence is CASSSGTSGSAVDTQYF. CDR3 coding DNA: TGTGCCAGTAGTTCTGGGACTAGCGGGAGCGCTGTAGATACGCAGTATTTT.

This clone was found a few times. V gene TRBV28 combines with J gene TRBJ2-7; D not resolved. CDR1 and CDR2 (germline): MDHEN, SYDVKM. The V end lost 6 bases, the J end lost 6 bases, and 9 bases lay between the germline ends. This CDR3 is built from 11 residues. Written as DNA, the CDR3 is TGTGCCAGCAGGGGGTTCCGCGAGCAGTACTTC. It is translated as CASRGFREQYF.